The 16 T cell receptor beta chains presented below share a single source sample, sequenced in a study of beta chain features in type 1 diabetes. Reverse transcribing all isolated RNA meant expressed TCRB transcripts were sequenced. Generated by immunoSEQ multiplex PCR, the TCRdb table keeps only in-frame clones and is missing some. The table has about 150,000 clones, about 8.1% seen once. Input material: central memory CD4+ T cells from blood. These receptors originate from a man between 18 and 29 years old in good health.

The chain has TRBV6-5 and TRBJ1-2; D is ambiguous. This CDR3 spans 13 amino acids. Germline-derived CDR1 and CDR2 are MNHEY and SVGAGI. The germline V and J ends were trimmed by 6 bases and 2 bases, with 10 bases remaining between them. This CDR3 is CASRRDLNYGYTF. CDR3 coding DNA: TGTGCCAGCAGACGGGATCTGAACTATGGCTACACCTTC.

This clone was seen ten or more times. The chain is built from TRBV29-1 and TRBJ2-5; perhaps TRBD1 as D (6 bases). The V and J ends lost 2 bases and 2 bases respectively, with 12 bases between them. The CDR3 runs to 14 residues. CDR1 and CDR2 (germline): SQVTM, ANQGSEA. The CDR3 DNA sequence: TGCAGCGTTGAATTCGGGCAGGGGCAAGAGACCCAGTACTTC. It is translated as CSVEFGQGQETQYF.

This clone showed up just a few times. The CDR3 spells CAGGMLTNEKLFF. Written as DNA, the CDR3 is TGTGCCGGGGGGATGTTAACTAATGAAAAACTGTTTTTT. This chain links TRBV30 with TRBJ1-4, with D tentatively TRBD1 (5 bases). The germline V gene has CDR1 GTSNPN and CDR2 SVGIG (reference sequence). This CDR3 has 13 amino acids. Trimming cost V 8 bases and J 1 base, with 11 bases left between them. Filled out from reference TRBV30 and TRBJ1-4, the complete variable domain reads SQTIHQWPATLVQPVGSPLSLECTVEGTSNPNLYWYRQAAGRGLQLLFYSVGIGQISSEVPQNLSASRPQDRQFILSSKKLLLSDSGFYLCAGGMLTNEKLFFGSGTQLSVL.

This clone has more than one count but fewer than ten. V is TRBV7-2 and J is TRBJ1-3; the match to TRBD1 covers 7 bases. CDR1 and CDR2 (germline): SGHTA, FQGNSA. V was pared by 5 bases and J by 3 bases, with 4 bases of the junction left unmatched. The CDR3 spans 14 residues. The CDR3 DNA is TGTGCCAGCAGCGAGACAGGGTTTGGAAACACCATATATTTT. Translation: CASSETGFGNTIYF.

This clone was seen a handful of times. The V gene is TRBV7-8, the J gene TRBJ2-7; 8 nucleotides match TRBD1. Germline CDR1 reads SGHVS; CDR2 reads FQNEAQ. The CDR3 totals 14 residues. Germline trimming cut 4 bases from V and 6 bases from J; bases unmatched to any gene: 8. The CDR3 loop is CASSSTGQGGEQYF. The CDR3 DNA follows: TGTGCCAGCAGCTCAACCGGACAGGGAGGCGAGCAGTACTTC.

In its sample, this clone was seen a few times. The V gene is TRBV6-1, the J gene TRBJ1-4, with D possibly being TRBD1 (5 bases). CDR3 length: 13 amino acids. The V gene's germline CDR1 is MNHNS and CDR2 SASEGT. V gave up 9 bases and J gave up 6 bases, with 14 bases separating them. CDR3 amino acids: CARRGFIDEKLFF. As DNA, the CDR3 is TGTGCCAGAAGGGGTTTTATCGATGAAAAACTGTTTTTT.

The rearrangement joins TRBV5-4 to TRBJ2-7; 8 nucleotides align to TRBD2. V was clipped by 5 bases and J by 6 bases; unmatched bases: 19. Germline V gene lookup returns CDR1 SGHNT and CDR2 YYREEE (reference sequence). The CDR3 is made up of 17 amino acids. DNA of the CDR3: TGTGCCAGCAGTTCCGGAGGGGCCGGGAGGGGCTTGTCCGAGCAGTACTTC. Protein: CASSSGGAGRGLSEQYF.

The chain carries TRBV5-1 and TRBJ1-6, with 7 bases identical to TRBD1. This CDR3 contains 15 residues. V lost 2 bases and J lost 9; bases outside the gene matches: 8. The germline V gene encodes CDR1 SGHRS and CDR2 YFSETQ. Written as DNA, the CDR3 is TGCGCCAGCAGCTTACAACAGGGGAATGGTTCACCCCTCCACTTT. Translation: CASSLQQGNGSPLHF.

The chain couples TRBV6-5 to TRBJ2-5; maybe TRBD2 (6 bases). CDR1 is MNHEY and CDR2 is SVGAGI in the germline V gene. The length of the CDR3 is 14 residues. V lost 6 bases and J 5 bases, leaving 16 bases between the germline ends. DNA of the CDR3: TGTGCCAGCAGCCCAAAGCGGGTACGGGAGACCCAGTACTTC. This codes for CASSPKRVRETQYF.

This clone was counted between two and nine times. In the same sample, other DNA sequences code for this CDR3. The chain combines TRBV5-4 with TRBJ1-4; D not certain. The ends were cut back, 2 bases at V and 7 bases at J, with 12 bases in the middle. Germline lookup yields CDR1 SGHNT and CDR2 YYREEE (reference sequence). The CDR3 is 14 amino acids. CDR3 amino acids: CASSFSGLSEKLFF. The CDR3 DNA reads as TGTGCCAGCAGCTTTTCAGGATTGAGTGAAAAACTGTTTTTT.

V usage is TRBV7-6 and J usage is TRBJ2-1; TRBD2 matches 8 bases. Trimming took 6 bases from V and 3 from J; bases not matched to a gene: 7. The CDR3 runs 15 residues. Germline V gene data show CDR1 as SGHVS and CDR2 as FNYEAQ. The CDR3 region is CASRRESGGYNEQFF. In nucleotides, the CDR3 is TGTGCCAGCAGGCGGGAGAGCGGGGGCTACAATGAGCAGTTCTTC.

This clone has at least ten counts. The chain joins TRBV19 to TRBJ2-1; D is ambiguous. The germline V gene encodes CDR1 LNHDA and CDR2 SQIVND (reference sequence). Trimming left V 3 bases short and J 1 base short, with 7 bases between. The CDR3 loop spans 14 amino acids. The CDR3 protein is CASSIVQSYNEQFF. The CDR3 region has the DNA TGTGCCAGTAGTATCGTTCAGTCCTACAATGAGCAGTTCTTC.

Only a few counts were recorded for this clone. The rearrangement uses TRBV7-9 and TRBJ2-7, with D possibly matching TRBD2 (5 bases). V shed 5 bases and J shed 0 bases, with 17 bases lying between them. The CDR3 sequence is 16 residues long. From germline, CDR1 is SEHNR and CDR2 FQNEAQ (reference sequence). CDR3 DNA: TGTGCCAGCAGCATAACTTCCAAGCGGTCCTCCTACGAGCAGTACTTC. Protein: CASSITSKRSSYEQYF.

The CDR3 region has the DNA TGTGCCAGCAGCTCATACGGGGAGAACTACGAGCAGTACTTC. It translates to CASSSYGENYEQYF. V usage is TRBV9 and J usage is TRBJ2-5; possible D gene TRBD2, 5 bases. The J call is doubtful: the DNA matches TRBJ2-7 better. The germline V gene encodes CDR1 SGDLS and CDR2 YYNGEE. This CDR3 region has 14 residues.

This clone was picked up a small number of times. The chain couples TRBV11-2 to TRBJ2-3; 8 bases are a match to TRBD2. The trim removed 5 bases at V and 5 bases at J, leaving 6 bases unmatched. CDR1 and CDR2 from the germline V gene are SGHAT and FQNNGV. The CDR3 has 14 amino acids. CDR3 protein: CASSLTSGKDTQYF. DNA of the CDR3: TGTGCCAGCAGCCTCACTAGCGGTAAAGATACGCAGTATTTT.

This clone has a handful of counts. The rearrangement joins TRBV11-1 to TRBJ2-5, with D tentatively TRBD1 (9 bases). The CDR3 covers 16 residues. V was shortened by 5 bases and J by 2 bases, with 18 bases between the two germline ends. The germline V gene encodes CDR1 SGHAT and CDR2 FQDESV (reference sequence). Here the CDR3 reads CASSLRGGQGQETQYF. The CDR3 nucleotides are TGTGCCAGCAGCCTCCGGGGGGGACAGGGTCAAGAGACCCAGTACTTC. The whole variable domain, remainder taken from reference TRBV11-1 and TRBJ2-5, is EAEVAQSPRYKITEKSQAVAFWCDPISGHATLYWYRQILGQGPELLVQFQDESVVDDSQLPKDRFSAERLKGVDSTLKIQPAELGDSAMYLCASSLRGGQGQETQYFGPGTRLLVL.